A selection of T cell receptor beta chains follows, all from one sample in a study of blood T cell repertoires in COVID-19. TCRdb's table, derived via immunoSEQ multiplex PCR, lists solely in-frame clones and lacks some. The sample includes roughly 69,000 clones, roughly 80% of them seen just once. The sample was PBMCs or T cells enriched from blood (not recorded which). These receptors were collected from a middle-aged woman with acute COVID-19. The conserved cysteine and the conserved F or W are not part of the CDR3 here. Fields, in order: J gene, V gene, CDR3 protein.

J: TRBJ1-5; V: TRBV15; CDR3: ATSKGVFQPQH
J: TRBJ1-3; V: TRBV19; CDR3: ASIGQGFPGNTIY
J: TRBJ2-7; V: TRBV5-6; CDR3: ASSWGQGSSYEQY
J: TRBJ1-6; V: TRBV28; CDR3: ASRWARENSPLH
J: TRBJ2-5; V: TRBV15; CDR3: ATTGQGAGETQY
J: TRBJ2-3; V: TRBV7-9; CDR3: ASSLIGQGTDTQY
J: TRBJ1-2; V: TRBV19; CDR3: ASSIGRGQIGGGYT
J: TRBJ2-1; V: TRBV5-1; CDR3: ASSLEAGGYNEQF
J: TRBJ1-1; V: TRBV5-1; CDR3: ASSRGGMNTEAF
J: TRBJ2-5; V: TRBV7-9; CDR3: ASRTGTSLETQY
J: TRBJ1-6; V: TRBV6-5; CDR3: ATAKGLGNSPLH
J: TRBJ2-7; V: TRBV11-2; CDR3: ASSLTRITYEQY
J: TRBJ2-2; V: TRBV28; CDR3: ASTPPPGQGMNTGELF
J: TRBJ2-3; V: TRBV29-1; CDR3: SGWTFTDTQY